The following is a T cell receptor beta chain sequence with its context. No antigen is known for it. Generated by immunoSEQ multiplex PCR, the TCRdb table keeps only in-frame clones and is missing some. This sample has more than 80,000 clones; 75% to 90% occur once, and the top ten carry roughly 3.1%. Between the trimmed V and J ends, which lost 1 base and 2 bases, there was a span of 6 bases. This CDR3 has 13 amino acids. CDR1 is SGHNT, CDR2 YYREEE, per germline (reference sequence). This sample is part of a study of T cell responses to AZD1222 COVID-19 vaccine. Whole-study findings and limits: Epitopes outside B.1.351 and B.1.1.7 mutated regions reportedly drew nearly half of spike TCRs. Spike-spanning, vaccine-associated CD4 TCRs were dominant at 160-218 and 743-854.

The V call is TRBV5-4, the J call TRBJ1-2, with unresolved D. The receptor comes from an adult who received the AZD1222 COVID-19 vaccine. This specimen was peripheral blood, taken 28 days after the second AZD1222 dose. As DNA, the CDR3 is TGTGCCAGCAGCTTGAGCGACAACTATGGCTACACCTTC. It yields the protein CASSLSDNYGYTF.